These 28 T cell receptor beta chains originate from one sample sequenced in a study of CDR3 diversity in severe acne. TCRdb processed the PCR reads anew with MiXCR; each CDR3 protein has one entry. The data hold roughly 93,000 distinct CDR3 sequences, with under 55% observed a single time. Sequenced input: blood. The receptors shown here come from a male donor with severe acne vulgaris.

CDR3 nucleotide sequence: TGTGCCAGCAGTCCCAGCGGGGGTGGGGCCAACGTCCTGACTTTC. Translating it yields CASSPSGGGANVLTF. The V and J genes are TRBV6-1 and TRBJ2-6, with 8 bases identical to TRBD2. This CDR3 contains 15 residues. The germline gives CDR1 MNHNS, CDR2 SASEGT. The J segment lost 3 bases and the V segment lost 5 bases, leaving 3 bases of the junction unmatched.

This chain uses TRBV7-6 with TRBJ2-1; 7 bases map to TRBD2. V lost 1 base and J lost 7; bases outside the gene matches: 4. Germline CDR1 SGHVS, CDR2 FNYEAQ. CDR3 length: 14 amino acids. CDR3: CASSLGEGLNEQFF. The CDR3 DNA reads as TGTGCCAGCAGCTTAGGGGAGGGCCTTAATGAGCAGTTCTTC.

CDR3 DNA: TGTGCCAGCACTCGGACTAGCGGGGAGTACAATGAGCAGTTCTTC. It encodes CASTRTSGEYNEQFF. The chain combines TRBV6-6 with TRBJ2-1; 12 positions match TRBD2. Germline V lookup: CDR1 MNHNY, CDR2 SVGAGI (reference sequence). Trimming removed 7 bases from V and 4 bases from J; junction bases left unmatched: 5. CDR3 size: 15 residues.

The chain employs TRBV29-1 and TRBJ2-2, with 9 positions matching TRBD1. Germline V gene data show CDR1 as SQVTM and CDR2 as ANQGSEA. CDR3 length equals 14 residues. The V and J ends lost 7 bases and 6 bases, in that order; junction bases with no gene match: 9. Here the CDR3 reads CSDRGRGGSGELFF. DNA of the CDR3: TGCAGCGACAGGGGGCGGGGAGGGTCCGGGGAGCTGTTTTTT.

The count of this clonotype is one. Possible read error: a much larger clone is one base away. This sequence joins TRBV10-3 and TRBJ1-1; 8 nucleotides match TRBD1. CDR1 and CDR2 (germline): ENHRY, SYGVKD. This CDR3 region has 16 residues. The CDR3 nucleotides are TGTGCCACCAGTGAGCCGCCGACAGGGGAAGCCACTGAAGCTTTCTTT. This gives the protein CATSEPPTGEATEAFF.

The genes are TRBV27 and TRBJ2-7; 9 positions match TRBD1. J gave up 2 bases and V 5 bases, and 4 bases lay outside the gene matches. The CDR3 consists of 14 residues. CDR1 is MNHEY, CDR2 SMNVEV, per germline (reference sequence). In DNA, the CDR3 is TGTGCCAGCAGTAGGACAGGGGACCCCTACGAGCAGTACGTC. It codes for CASSRTGDPYEQYV.

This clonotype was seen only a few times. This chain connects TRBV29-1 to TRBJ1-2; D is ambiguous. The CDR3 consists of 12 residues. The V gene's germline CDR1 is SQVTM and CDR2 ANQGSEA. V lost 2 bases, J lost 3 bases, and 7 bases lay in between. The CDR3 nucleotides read TGCAGCGTTGAACCCAGCTACTATGGCTACACCTTC. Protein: CSVEPSYYGYTF.

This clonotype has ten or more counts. The CDR3 loop is CASSLNRVENTEAFF. CDR3 sequence (DNA): TGTGCCAGCAGCTTAAACAGGGTAGAGAACACTGAAGCTTTCTTT. The chain has TRBV7-2 and TRBJ1-1; D possibly corresponds to TRBD1 (6 bases). The germline V and J ends were trimmed by 2 bases and 1 base, with 11 bases remaining between them. In germline, CDR1 is SGHTA, CDR2 FQGNSA. This CDR3 region has 15 residues.

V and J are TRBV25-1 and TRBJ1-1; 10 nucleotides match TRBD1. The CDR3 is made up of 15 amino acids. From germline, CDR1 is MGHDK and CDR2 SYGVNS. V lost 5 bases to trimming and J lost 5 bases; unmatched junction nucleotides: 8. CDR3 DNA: TGTGCCAGCAGTCAACGACAGGGGGCAATTACTGAAGCTTTCTTT. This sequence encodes CASSQRQGAITEAFF.

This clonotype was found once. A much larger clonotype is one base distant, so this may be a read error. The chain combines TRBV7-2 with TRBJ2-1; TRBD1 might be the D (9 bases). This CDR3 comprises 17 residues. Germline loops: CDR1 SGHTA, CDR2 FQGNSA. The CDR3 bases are TGTGCCAGCGGCTTAGCGGGACAGGGACTTGACTACAATGAGCAGTTCTTC. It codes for CASGLAGQGLDYNEQFF.

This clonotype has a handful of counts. CDR3 amino acids: CASSLYSGGSTEAFF. The CDR3 DNA reads as TGCGCCAGCAGCTTGTATTCAGGGGGAAGCACTGAAGCTTTCTTT. The chain employs TRBV5-1 and TRBJ1-1; TRBD1 aligns across 7 bases. This CDR3 contains 15 residues. The germline V gene has CDR1 SGHRS and CDR2 YFSETQ. The V and J ends lost 1 base and 4 bases, in that order; junction bases with no gene match: 7.

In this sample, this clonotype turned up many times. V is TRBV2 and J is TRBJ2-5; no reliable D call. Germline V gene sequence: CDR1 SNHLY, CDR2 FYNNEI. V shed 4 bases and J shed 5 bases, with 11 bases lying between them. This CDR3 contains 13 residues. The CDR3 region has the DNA TGTGCCAGCAGTGCTGGCCAGAGGGAGACCCAGTACTTC. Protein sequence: CASSAGQRETQYF.

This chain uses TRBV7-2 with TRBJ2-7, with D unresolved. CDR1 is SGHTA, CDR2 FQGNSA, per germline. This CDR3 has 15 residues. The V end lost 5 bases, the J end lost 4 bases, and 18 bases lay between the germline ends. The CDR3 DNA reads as TGTGCCAGCAGCCCACAAGACCTAGTCCTTTACGAGCAGTACTTC. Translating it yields CASSPQDLVLYEQYF.

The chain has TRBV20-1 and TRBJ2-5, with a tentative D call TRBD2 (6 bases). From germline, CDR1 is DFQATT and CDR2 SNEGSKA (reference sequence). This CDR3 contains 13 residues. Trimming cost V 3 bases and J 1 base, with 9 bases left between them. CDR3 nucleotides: TGCAGTGCTAGGGAGGGGACCCAAGAGACCCAGTACTTC. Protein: CSAREGTQETQYF.

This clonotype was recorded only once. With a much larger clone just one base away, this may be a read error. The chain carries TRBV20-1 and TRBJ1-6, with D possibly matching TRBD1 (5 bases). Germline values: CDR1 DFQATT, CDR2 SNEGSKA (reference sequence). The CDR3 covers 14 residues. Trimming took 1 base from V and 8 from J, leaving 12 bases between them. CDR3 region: CSARGGAADSPLHF. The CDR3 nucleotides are TGCAGTGCTAGAGGAGGGGCGGCGGATTCACCCCTCCACTTT.

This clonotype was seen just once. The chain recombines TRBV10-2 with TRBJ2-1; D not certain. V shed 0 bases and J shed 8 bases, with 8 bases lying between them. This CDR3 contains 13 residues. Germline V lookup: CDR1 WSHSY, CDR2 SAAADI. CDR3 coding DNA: TGCGCCAGCAGTGAGTCGAGTGGGTATGAGCAGTTCTTC. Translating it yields CASSESSGYEQFF.

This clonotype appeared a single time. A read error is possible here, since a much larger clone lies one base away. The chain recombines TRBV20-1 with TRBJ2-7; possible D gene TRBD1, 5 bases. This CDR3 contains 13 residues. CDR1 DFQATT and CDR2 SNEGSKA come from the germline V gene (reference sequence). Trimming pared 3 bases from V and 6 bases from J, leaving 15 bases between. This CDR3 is CSASAGLGCEQYF. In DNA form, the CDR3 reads TGCAGTGCTAGCGCAGGGCTTGGCTGCGAGCAGTACTTC.

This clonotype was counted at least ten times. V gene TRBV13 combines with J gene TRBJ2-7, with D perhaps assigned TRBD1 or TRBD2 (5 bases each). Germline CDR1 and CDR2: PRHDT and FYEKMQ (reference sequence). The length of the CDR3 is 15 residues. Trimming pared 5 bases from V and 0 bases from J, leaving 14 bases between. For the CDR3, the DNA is TGTGCCAGCAGCCAAGCGGCAGGGTTCTCCTACGAGCAGTACTTC. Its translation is CASSQAAGFSYEQYF.

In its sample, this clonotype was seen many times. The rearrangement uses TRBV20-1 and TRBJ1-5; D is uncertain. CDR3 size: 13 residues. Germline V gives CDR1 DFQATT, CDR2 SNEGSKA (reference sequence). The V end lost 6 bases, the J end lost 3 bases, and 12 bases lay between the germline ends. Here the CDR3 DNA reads TGCAGTGCGAGCCGGGCCCCCAATCAGCCCCAGCATTTT. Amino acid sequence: CSASRAPNQPQHF.

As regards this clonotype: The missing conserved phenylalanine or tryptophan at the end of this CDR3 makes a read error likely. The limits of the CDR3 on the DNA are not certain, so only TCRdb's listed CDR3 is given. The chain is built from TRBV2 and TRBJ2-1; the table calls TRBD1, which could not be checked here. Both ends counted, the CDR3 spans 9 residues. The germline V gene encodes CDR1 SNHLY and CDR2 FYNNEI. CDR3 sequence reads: CASRKQGNT.

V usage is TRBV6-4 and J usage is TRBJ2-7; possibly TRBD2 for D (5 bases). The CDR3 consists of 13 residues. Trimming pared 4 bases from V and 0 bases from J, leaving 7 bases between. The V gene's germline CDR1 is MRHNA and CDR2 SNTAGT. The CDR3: CASSALVSYEQYF. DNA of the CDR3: TGTGCCAGCAGTGCACTAGTCTCCTACGAGCAGTACTTC.

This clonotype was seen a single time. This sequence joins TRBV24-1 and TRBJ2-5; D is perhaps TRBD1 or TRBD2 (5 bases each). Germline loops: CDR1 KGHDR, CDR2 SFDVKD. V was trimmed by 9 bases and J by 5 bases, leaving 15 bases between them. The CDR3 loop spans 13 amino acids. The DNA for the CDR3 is TGTGCCACCTTGCCGGGACGGCGGGAGACCCAGTACTTC. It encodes CATLPGRRETQYF.

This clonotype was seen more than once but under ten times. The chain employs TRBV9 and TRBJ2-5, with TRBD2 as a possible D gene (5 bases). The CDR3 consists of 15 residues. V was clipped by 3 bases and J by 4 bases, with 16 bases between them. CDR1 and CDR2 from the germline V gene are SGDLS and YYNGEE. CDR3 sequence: CASSASPLDLETQYF. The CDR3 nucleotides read TGTGCCAGCAGCGCAAGTCCACTAGATCTAGAGACCCAGTACTTC.

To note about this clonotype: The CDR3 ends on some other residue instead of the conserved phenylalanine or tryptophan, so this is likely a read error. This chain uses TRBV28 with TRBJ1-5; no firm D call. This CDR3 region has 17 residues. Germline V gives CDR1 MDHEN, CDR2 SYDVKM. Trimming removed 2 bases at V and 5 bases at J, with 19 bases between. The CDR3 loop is CASSLNRSGWADQPQHP. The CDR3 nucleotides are TGTGCCAGCAGTTTAAATAGGTCAGGCTGGGCGGATCAGCCCCAGCATCCT.

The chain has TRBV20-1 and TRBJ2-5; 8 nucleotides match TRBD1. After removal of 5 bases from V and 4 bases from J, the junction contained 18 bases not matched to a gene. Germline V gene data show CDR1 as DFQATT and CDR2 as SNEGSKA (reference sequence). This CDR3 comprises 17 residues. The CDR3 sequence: CSAGLPRSGGVGETQYF. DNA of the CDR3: TGCAGTGCTGGACTACCCCGATCAGGGGGCGTCGGAGAGACCCAGTACTTC.

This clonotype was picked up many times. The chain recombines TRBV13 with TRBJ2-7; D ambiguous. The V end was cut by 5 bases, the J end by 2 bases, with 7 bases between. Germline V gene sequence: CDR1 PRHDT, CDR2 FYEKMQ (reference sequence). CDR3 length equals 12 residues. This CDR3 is CASSPRAYEQYF. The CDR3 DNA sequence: TGTGCCAGCAGCCCCCGGGCCTACGAGCAGTACTTC. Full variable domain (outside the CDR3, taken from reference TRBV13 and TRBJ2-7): AAGVIQSPRHLIKEKRETATLKCYPIPRHDTVYWYQQGPGQDPQFLISFYEKMQSDKGSIPDRFSAQQFSDYHSELNMSSLELGDSALYFCASSPRAYEQYFGPGTRLTVT.

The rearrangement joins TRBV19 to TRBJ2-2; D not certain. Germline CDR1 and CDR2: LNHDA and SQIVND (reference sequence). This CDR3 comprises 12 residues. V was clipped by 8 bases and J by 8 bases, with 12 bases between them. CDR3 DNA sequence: TGTGCCAGTGACTTGGGTGTTGGGGAGCTGTTTTTT. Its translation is CASDLGVGELFF.

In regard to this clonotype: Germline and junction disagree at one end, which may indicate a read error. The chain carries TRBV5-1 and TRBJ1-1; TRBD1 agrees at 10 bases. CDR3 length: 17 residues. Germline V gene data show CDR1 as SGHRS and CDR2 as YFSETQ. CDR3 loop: CASTNPGQGMVRTEASF. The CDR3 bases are TGCGCCAGCACCAACCCGGGACAGGGGATGGTGCGCACTGAAGCTTCCTTT.